The T cell receptor (beta chain) described here comes from a study of molecular identifiers for immune sequencing clone quantification. A word on this clonotype: Its specificity is unknown. With a much larger clone just one base away, this may be a read error.

CDR1 and CDR2 from the germline V gene are MNHEY and SMNVEV (reference sequence). The CDR3 is made up of 14 amino acids. TCRdb used MiXCR to reprocess the PCR reads, holding one entry per CDR3 protein. The sample shows about 54,000 distinct CDR3 sequences, 20% to 25% of them seen only once. Overall study findings and caveats: Clones above 20 RNA copies held over 97% of effector molecules, under 1% in naive cells. Spike-in Jurkat TCR RNA from a single cell reportedly registered among one million naive cells.

V and J are TRBV27 and TRBJ1-1; a possible D gene is TRBD1 (5 bases). This clonotype originated in a human donor in good health. Some libraries in this study had Jurkat cell RNA spiked in. Input material: naive CD8+ T cells from blood, with Jurkat cell RNA spiked in. Subset reported: FACS-sorted CD8+CD4-CCR7+CD45RA+ naive T cells. The CDR3 DNA is TGTGCCGGCAGTTTCAGTATGGGGGACACTGAAGCTTTCTTT. Protein sequence: CAGSFSMGDTEAFF.